The clone carrying this TCR beta chain was seen many times. Its antigen is undetermined. The cDNA was produced through 5'RACE with 10-nucleotide random UMIs. A single run covered 15-18 subjects with over 190 million TCR-beta sequences. A single record per CDR3 protein comes from TCRdb applying MiXCR to the 5' RACE reads. The repertoire holds 27,000 or so distinct CDR3 sequences, with roughly 21% as singletons. These data are taken from a study of neurological immune-mediated disorders. General observations from the study: Because no CDR3 amino acid sequences were shared across subjects by expanded clones, private repertoires were suggested in all groups.

The clonotype comes from a woman aged 60-70 years in good health. The sequenced material came from PBMCs.

The CDR3 sequence: CASSSGGTGELFF. The CDR3 DNA reads as TGTGCCAGCAGCTCAGGGGGCACCGGGGAGCTGTTTTTT. V is TRBV5-5 and J is TRBJ2-2; 7 bases line up with TRBD1. The V gene's germline CDR1 is SGHKS and CDR2 YYEKEE (reference sequence). The CDR3 contains 13 residues. V trimming: 3 bases; J trimming: 4 bases; junction bases outside the gene matches: 0.